This is a list of T cell receptor beta chains from one sample in a study of cytomegalovirus exposure and HLA in healthy donors. Sequencing used immunoSEQ multiplex PCR; TCRdb keeps in-frame clones, though not all of them. Here the sample spans approximately 130,000 clones, approximately 79% being singletons. Sequencing was done on a sample of PBMCs. The receptor set was obtained from a man aged 50 to 60 in good health and CMV-seropositive. The CDR3 runs from the conserved cysteine through the conserved F or W. The D gene is left open where the match is weak. A row's size may be missing; if present it is once, few, many or a size class.

V gene: TRBV25-1
D gene: -
J gene: TRBJ2-4
clone size: -
CDR3 protein: CASSEFGEIQYF
CDR3 DNA: TGTGCCAGCAGTGAATTCGGGGAGATTCAGTACTTC

V gene: TRBV19
D gene: TRBD1
J gene: TRBJ1-6
clone size: few
CDR3 protein: CASSTGTGADNSPLHF
CDR3 DNA: TGTGCCAGTAGTACCGGGACAGGGGCCGATAATTCACCCCTCCACTTT

V gene: TRBV2
D gene: -
J gene: TRBJ2-3
clone size: few
CDR3 protein: CASSEQGDTQYF
CDR3 DNA: TGTGCCAGCAGTGAACAGGGGGATACGCAGTATTTT

V gene: TRBV11-2
D gene: -
J gene: TRBJ2-2
clone size: -
CDR3 protein: CASSFLPGVGELFF
CDR3 DNA: TGTGCCAGCAGCTTTCTCCCCGGGGTCGGGGAGCTGTTTTTT

V gene: TRBV4-1
D gene: TRBD1
J gene: TRBJ2-2
clone size: -
CDR3 protein: CASSQVTGPGELFF
CDR3 DNA: TGCGCCAGCAGCCAAGTGACAGGGCCCGGGGAGCTGTTTTTT

V gene: TRBV5-1
D gene: -
J gene: TRBJ1-4
clone size: -
CDR3 protein: CASSSEGLLDREKLFF
CDR3 DNA: TGCGCCAGCAGCTCGGAGGGTCTTTTGGATCGTGAAAAACTGTTTTTT

V gene: TRBV10-3
D gene: -
J gene: TRBJ2-1
clone size: -
CDR3 protein: CAISAGVGPGNEQFF
CDR3 DNA: TGTGCCATCAGTGCGGGGGTGGGTCCGGGGAATGAGCAGTTCTTC

V gene: TRBV19
D gene: TRBD2
J gene: TRBJ2-1
clone size: few
CDR3 protein: CASSPGLAGGNEQFF
CDR3 DNA: TGTGCCAGTAGCCCCGGACTAGCGGGAGGGAATGAGCAGTTCTTC

V gene: TRBV5-1
D gene: -
J gene: TRBJ1-3
clone size: -
CDR3 protein: CASSLGYGTNSGNTIYF
CDR3 DNA: TGCGCCAGCAGCTTGGGCTATGGGACTAACTCTGGAAACACCATATATTTT

V gene: TRBV27
D gene: TRBD1
J gene: TRBJ1-1
clone size: -
CDR3 protein: CASSFGTGEAFF
CDR3 DNA: TGTGCCAGCAGTTTCGGGACAGGGGAAGCTTTCTTT

V gene: TRBV5-1
D gene: TRBD1
J gene: TRBJ1-4
clone size: -
CDR3 protein: CASSIGTGGGEKLFF
CDR3 DNA: TGCGCCAGCAGCATAGGGACAGGGGGCGGTGAAAAACTGTTTTTT

V gene: TRBV6-1
D gene: TRBD1
J gene: TRBJ1-6
clone size: -
CDR3 protein: CASRGGQGSSPLHF
CDR3 DNA: TGTGCCAGCAGGGGGGGACAGGGGAGTTCACCCCTCCACTTT

V gene: TRBV10-3
D gene: TRBD1
J gene: TRBJ1-1
clone size: -
CDR3 protein: CAISGTGVNAEAFF
CDR3 DNA: TGTGCCATCAGTGGGACAGGGGTGAACGCTGAAGCTTTCTTT

V gene: TRBV6-5
D gene: -
J gene: TRBJ2-3
clone size: few
CDR3 protein: CASRRGDTQYF
CDR3 DNA: TGTGCCAGTAGGAGAGGAGATACGCAGTATTTT

V gene: TRBV7-2
D gene: -
J gene: TRBJ1-3
clone size: -
CDR3 protein: CASSQRYGSQRGNTIYF
CDR3 DNA: TGTGCCAGCAGTCAGAGGTACGGATCTCAGAGGGGAAACACCATATATTTT

V gene: TRBV6-5
D gene: -
J gene: TRBJ1-1
clone size: -
CDR3 protein: CASSTTVNTEAFF
CDR3 DNA: TGTGCCAGCAGTACGACAGTGAACACTGAAGCTTTCTTT

V gene: TRBV25-1
D gene: -
J gene: TRBJ2-7
clone size: -
CDR3 protein: CASSGRGGQFTPYEQYF
CDR3 DNA: TGTGCCAGCAGTGGGCGTGGAGGACAGTTTACCCCCTACGAGCAGTACTTC

V gene: TRBV11-2
D gene: TRBD2
J gene: TRBJ2-1
clone size: -
CDR3 protein: CASSPKYRDYFPKQQFF
CDR3 DNA: TGTGCCAGCAGCCCAAAATACCGGGACTACTTTCCCAAACAACAGTTCTTC

V gene: TRBV18
D gene: -
J gene: TRBJ1-5
clone size: few
CDR3 protein: CASSPGLEEPQHF
CDR3 DNA: TGTGCCAGCTCCCCAGGCCTCGAGGAGCCCCAGCATTTT

V gene: TRBV2
D gene: TRBD1
J gene: TRBJ1-2
clone size: -
CDR3 protein: CASRGQESNYGYTF
CDR3 DNA: TGTGCCAGCAGAGGACAGGAATCTAACTATGGCTACACCTTC

V gene: TRBV10-2
D gene: TRBD1
J gene: TRBJ1-1
clone size: -
CDR3 protein: CASRAPDRGDTEAFF
CDR3 DNA: TGCGCCAGCAGGGCCCCTGACAGGGGGGATACTGAAGCTTTCTTT

V gene: TRBV7-9
D gene: TRBD1
J gene: TRBJ2-2
clone size: -
CDR3 protein: CASSGRQGAVTGELFF
CDR3 DNA: TGTGCCAGCAGCGGACGACAGGGGGCGGTTACCGGGGAGCTGTTTTTT

V gene: TRBV5-6
D gene: TRBD1
J gene: TRBJ1-2
clone size: -
CDR3 protein: CASSFQTGNYGYTF
CDR3 DNA: TGTGCCAGCAGCTTCCAGACAGGGAACTATGGCTACACCTTC

V gene: TRBV5-1
D gene: -
J gene: TRBJ2-6
clone size: -
CDR3 protein: CASSQGGWGANVLTF
CDR3 DNA: TGCGCCAGCAGCCAGGGGGGTTGGGGGGCCAACGTCCTGACTTTC

V gene: TRBV7-7
D gene: -
J gene: TRBJ2-1
clone size: -
CDR3 protein: CASSLRGGADEQFF
CDR3 DNA: TGTGCCAGCAGCTTAAGAGGGGGGGCCGATGAGCAGTTCTTC

V gene: TRBV13
D gene: TRBD1
J gene: TRBJ2-3
clone size: -
CDR3 protein: CASSSGQAATADTQYF
CDR3 DNA: TGTGCCAGCAGCTCGGGACAGGCAGCCACCGCAGATACGCAGTATTTT